This T cell receptor (beta chain) appears in the sequencing data of a study of blood T cell repertoires in COVID-19. Study background: Acute and convalescent COVID-19 specimens originated in the United States, Italy and Spain.

CDR3 length: 14 residues. Participants came from some 23 US areas, aged about 18 to 89 years. Recovered Cohort 3 donors showed two negative PCRs, clearance, or symptom resolution. Per the authors' pipeline: Cell counts per sample came from amplifying reference gene primers. TCRdb's copy holds only in-frame clones and misses some; the assay was immunoSEQ multiplex PCR. From that table come the V and J calls and clone size; the DNA was used to work out D and trimming. The repertoire holds approximately 350,000 clones, with 87% as singletons. The sequence was collected from a woman in her 30s who had recovered from COVID-19. The V call is TRBV21-1, the J call TRBJ1-1; TRBD1, the table's D call, lacks a check against the DNA. TRBV21-1 is tagged as a pseudogene. The material sequenced was PBMCs or T cells enriched from blood (not recorded which). CDR3 amino acids: CASTPHRGRCEAFF. The CDR3 DNA follows: TGTGCCAGCACCCCTCACAGGGGACGCTGTGAAGCTTTCTTT.